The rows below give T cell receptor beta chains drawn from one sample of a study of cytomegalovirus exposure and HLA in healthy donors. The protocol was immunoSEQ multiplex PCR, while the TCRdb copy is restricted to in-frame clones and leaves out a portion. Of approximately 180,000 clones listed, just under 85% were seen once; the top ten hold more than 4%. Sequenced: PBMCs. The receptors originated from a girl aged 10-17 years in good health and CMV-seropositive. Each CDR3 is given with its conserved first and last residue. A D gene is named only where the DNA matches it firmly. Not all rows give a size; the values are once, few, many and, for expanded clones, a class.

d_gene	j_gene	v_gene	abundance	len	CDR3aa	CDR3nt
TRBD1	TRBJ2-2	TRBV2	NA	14	CAFPDRSNTGELFF	TGTGCCTTTCCGGACAGGTCCAACACCGGGGAGCTGTTTTTT
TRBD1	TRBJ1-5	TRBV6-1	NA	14	CASREGQGAQPQHF	TGTGCCAGCAGAGAGGGACAGGGGGCTCAGCCCCAGCATTTT
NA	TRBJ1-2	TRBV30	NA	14	CAWSRAGDRYGYTF	TGTGCCTGGAGTCGCGCAGGGGATCGCTATGGCTACACCTTC
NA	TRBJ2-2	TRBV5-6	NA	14	CASGPGDNTGELFF	TGTGCCAGCGGCCCGGGGGACAACACCGGGGAGCTGTTTTTT
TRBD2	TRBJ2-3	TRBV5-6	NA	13	CASSRGGLTVQYF	TGTGCCAGCAGCCGCGGGGGGTTGACAGTGCAGTATTTT
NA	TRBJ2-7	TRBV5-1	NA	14	CASSLVPGIYEQYF	TGCGCCAGCAGCTTGGTTCCGGGGATCTACGAGCAGTACTTC
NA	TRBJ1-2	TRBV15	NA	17	CATSRDGREAWDYGYTF	TGTGCCACCAGCAGAGATGGTAGGGAGGCTTGGGACTATGGCTACACCTTC
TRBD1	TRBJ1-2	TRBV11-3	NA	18	CASSLEGQFTGGWHGYTF	TGTGCCAGCAGCTTAGAAGGCCAATTTACAGGGGGCTGGCATGGCTACACCTTC
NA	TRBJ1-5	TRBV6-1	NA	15	CASTWGGHSNQPQHF	TGTGCCAGCACGTGGGGTGGACATAGCAATCAGCCCCAGCATTTT
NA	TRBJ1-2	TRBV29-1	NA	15	CSARPGPGGHYGYTF	TGCAGCGCTAGACCGGGACCCGGAGGGCACTATGGCTACACCTTC
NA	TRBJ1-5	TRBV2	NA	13	CASSVEVSQPQHF	TGTGCCAGCAGTGTAGAGGTTTCTCAGCCCCAGCATTTT
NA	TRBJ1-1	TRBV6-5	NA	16	CASSFPGETGRTEAFF	TGTGCCAGCAGTTTTCCAGGTGAAACAGGGAGAACTGAAGCTTTCTTT
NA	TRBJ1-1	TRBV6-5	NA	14	CASTPTLRYTEAFF	TGTGCCAGCACCCCTACTCTGAGGTACACTGAAGCTTTCTTT
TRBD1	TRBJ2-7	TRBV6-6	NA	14	CASSRRGNSHEQYF	TGTGCCAGCAGCCGCAGGGGGAACTCCCACGAGCAGTACTTC
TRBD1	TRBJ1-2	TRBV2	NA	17	CASSEYRGSKASYGYTF	TGTGCCAGCAGTGAATACAGGGGATCCAAAGCGAGCTATGGCTACACCTTC
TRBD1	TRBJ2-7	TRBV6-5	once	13	CASSINRGYEQYF	TGTGCCAGCAGCATCAACAGGGGATACGAGCAGTACTTC
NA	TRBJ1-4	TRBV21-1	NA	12	CASTGRGEKLFF	TGTGCCAGCACCGGGAGGGGGGAAAAACTGTTTTTT
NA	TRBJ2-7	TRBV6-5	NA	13	CASSPGLTYEQYF	TGTGCCAGCAGTCCGGGTCTAACCTACGAGCAGTACTTC
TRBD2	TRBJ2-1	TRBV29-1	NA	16	CSVEAQRGHTYNEQFF	TGCAGCGTTGAAGCCCAGCGGGGTCACACCTACAATGAGCAGTTCTTC
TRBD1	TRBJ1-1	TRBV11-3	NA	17	CASSRGGTGGENTEAFF	TGTGCCAGCAGTCGAGGAGGGACAGGGGGCGAGAACACTGAAGCTTTCTTT
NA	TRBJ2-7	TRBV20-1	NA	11	CSAIIAYEQYF	TGCAGTGCTATTATCGCCTACGAGCAGTACTTC
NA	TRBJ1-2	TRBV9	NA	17	CASSVATLGPGVGGYTF	TGTGCCAGCAGCGTAGCTACGTTGGGACCAGGGGTGGGTGGCTACACCTTC
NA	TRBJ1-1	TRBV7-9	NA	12	CASSSDSRDAFF	TGTGCCAGCAGCTCGGACAGTAGAGATGCTTTCTTT
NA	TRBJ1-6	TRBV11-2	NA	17	CASSPAPGVLYNSPLHF	TGTGCCAGCAGCCCAGCCCCAGGGGTCCTCTATAATTCACCCCTCCACTTT
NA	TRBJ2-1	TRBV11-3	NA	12	CASSSDSHEQFF	TGTGCCAGCAGCAGCGACAGCCATGAGCAGTTCTTC
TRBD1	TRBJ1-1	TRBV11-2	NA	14	CASSRTGGSTEAFF	TGTGCCAGCAGCCGAACAGGGGGCAGCACTGAAGCTTTCTTT
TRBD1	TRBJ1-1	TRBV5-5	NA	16	CASSLSTGGEGTEAFF	TGTGCCAGCAGCTTGTCGACAGGGGGCGAAGGGACTGAAGCTTTCTTT
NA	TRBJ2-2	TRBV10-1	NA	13	CASSAGVTGELFF	TGCGCCAGCAGTGCCGGAGTTACCGGGGAGCTGTTTTTT
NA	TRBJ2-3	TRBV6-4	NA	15	CASSDSKDYPDTQYF	TGTGCCAGCAGTGACTCGAAAGACTACCCAGATACGCAGTATTTT